The rows below give T cell receptor beta chains drawn from one sample of a study of CD8 T cells in ankylosing spondylitis. TCRdb re-analysed the 5' RACE reads in MiXCR, keeping a single row per CDR3 protein. The sample records about 840,000 distinct CDR3 sequences, approximately 10% being singletons. The sequencing sample was made of blood, either unsorted or a sorted T cell fraction (not recorded which). The receptors here all came from a male donor with ankylosing spondylitis. CDR3s include the opening cysteine and the closing phenylalanine or tryptophan. D genes are given only for firm matches. Clone size is shown for a subset of rows, as once, few, many or a class of expanded clone.

TRBV5-1	TRBD1	TRBJ2-3	many	TGCGCCAGCAGCCTCTGGAGGCGTCGGACAGGGCAACCTACAGATACGCAGTATTTT	CASSLWRRRTGQPTDTQYF
TRBV7-2	.	TRBJ2-7	few	TGTGCCAGCAGCTTAGACAGGGTAGGGGCCTACGAGCAGTACTTC	CASSLDRVGAYEQYF
TRBV4-2	.	TRBJ2-1	many	TGTGCCAGCAGCCAAGACCTACGGGGACGGTTGACTTACAATGAGCAGTTCTTC	CASSQDLRGRLTYNEQFF
TRBV24-1	TRBD2	TRBJ2-1	few	TGTGCCACCAGTGATCCCGGACTAGCGGCGAACAATGAGCAGTTCTTC	CATSDPGLAANNEQFF
TRBV5-1	.	TRBJ2-5	few	TGCGCCAGCAGCGAGGACCTAGGTAGTGTTAAGACCCAGTACTTC	CASSEDLGSVKTQYF
TRBV29-1	.	TRBJ2-2	few	TGCAGCGTTGCGGGTAGGGAGGAGCTGTTTTTT	CSVAGREELFF
TRBV11-2	.	TRBJ2-5	.	TGTGCCAGCAGCTTAGCGACAGACCAGCGGGAGACCCAGTACTTC	CASSLATDQRETQYF
TRBV20-1	TRBD1	TRBJ1-1	few	TGCAGTGCTAGAGGGTACAGGGGAAACACTGAAGCTTTCTTT	CSARGYRGNTEAFF
TRBV6-2/TRBV6-3	.	TRBJ2-3	.	TGTGCCAGCGCCCAGCGACTATACACAGATACGCAGTATTTT	CASAQRLYTDTQYF
TRBV5-1	.	TRBJ1-1	.	TGCGCCAGCAGCTTGGCTGGCGGCCTCATGAACACTGAAGCTTTCTTT	CASSLAGGLMNTEAFF
TRBV20-1	TRBD1	TRBJ1-1	few	TGCAGTGGAGAGAGGGACAGGAACACTGAAGCTTTCTTT	CSGERDRNTEAFF
TRBV6-1	.	TRBJ1-1	few	TGTGCCAGCAGTGAAGCGCCGGAAACTGAAGCTTTCTTT	CASSEAPETEAFF
TRBV20-1	.	TRBJ1-2	few	TGCAGTGCCACCCCGGGGCCAACTAACTATGGCTACACCTTC	CSATPGPTNYGYTF
TRBV5-8	TRBD2	TRBJ2-1	.	TGTGCCAGCGTCGGGAGGGGTAGCTCCTACAATGAGCAGTTCTTC	CASVGRGSSYNEQFF
TRBV28	TRBD2	TRBJ2-7	once	TGTGCCAGCAGCCCCGGGGCACTAGCGGTTTCCTACGAGCAGTACTTC	CASSPGALAVSYEQYF
TRBV7-9	TRBD2	TRBJ2-1	.	TGTGCCAGCAGCTCCCGACTAGCGGGGGAGTACAATGAGCAGTTCTTC	CASSSRLAGEYNEQFF
TRBV10-3	TRBD1	TRBJ2-3	.	TGTGCCATCAGTGCCAGGGGGCAAGATACGCAGTATTTT	CAISARGQDTQYF
TRBV2	TRBD2	TRBJ2-2	many	TGTGCCAGCAGTGTAACTAGCGGGAGGGCGAACACCGGGGAGCTGTTTTTT	CASSVTSGRANTGELFF
TRBV10-3	TRBD1	TRBJ1-2	few	TGTGCCATCAGTTCCGGGACAGGGGTTGGCTACACCTTC	CAISSGTGVGYTF
TRBV9	.	TRBJ2-2	.	TGTGCCAGCAGCGTAGCTACAGGGATGGACACCGGGGAGCTGCTTTTT	CASSVATGMDTGELLF
TRBV20-1	.	TRBJ2-1	.	TGCAGTGCTAGAGATACGACGACTCTAGCACCTGAGCAGTTCTTC	CSARDTTTLAPEQFF
TRBV6-1	TRBD1	TRBJ1-2	many	TGTGCCAGCAGCGGGACAGGGATCTTGCATGGCTACACCTTC	CASSGTGILHGYTF
TRBV7-2	.	TRBJ1-3	.	TGTGCCAGCAGCGTCGGCTCTGGAAACACCATATATTTT	CASSVGSGNTIYF
TRBV25-1	.	TRBJ2-1	few	TGTGCCAGCAGTGAATTAGGAGGGTACAATGAGCAGTTCTTC	CASSELGGYNEQFF
TRBV7-2	TRBD2	TRBJ2-3	.	TGTGCCAGCAGCCCTAACCTAGCGGGAGGGGCAGATACGCAGTATTTT	CASSPNLAGGADTQYF
TRBV20-1	.	TRBJ2-7	few	TGCAGTGCTGCAGACCCCCAAGGGGCCTACGAGCAGTACTTC	CSAADPQGAYEQYF
TRBV6-1	.	TRBJ2-6	.	TGTGCCAGCAGCGACAAACCCTCTGGGGCCAACGTCCTGACTTTC	CASSDKPSGANVLTF
TRBV27	TRBD2	TRBJ2-1	many	TGTGCCAGCAGGCCGGCCCGACTAGCGGGACACAATGAGCAGTTCTTC	CASRPARLAGHNEQFF
TRBV7-2	.	TRBJ2-5	.	TGTGCCAGCAGCTTTTGGTACAGTAGCGAGACCCAGTACTTC	CASSFWYSSETQYF
TRBV20-1	.	TRBJ1-6	many	TGCAGTGCTAGAGTGTTTCAGGTTTCACCCCTCCACTTT	CSARVFQVSPLHF
TRBV7-2	.	TRBJ1-2	few	TGTGCCAGCAGCTTAGGGGGGTGGTATGGCTACACCTTC	CASSLGGWYGYTF
TRBV2	.	TRBJ2-1	few	TGTGCCAGCCCTATAGGCAGCGGAACCTACAATGAGCAGTTCTTC	CASPIGSGTYNEQFF
TRBV7-2	TRBD2	TRBJ2-1	.	TGTGCCAGCAGCTTACTTAGGGCGGGAGTAGGTAATGAGCAGTTCTTC	CASSLLRAGVGNEQFF
TRBV29-1	TRBD2	TRBJ2-2	many	TGCAGCGTGAAGCGGGATTTCAGCACCGGGGAGCTGTTTTTT	CSVKRDFSTGELFF
TRBV7-2	.	TRBJ2-7	.	TGTGCCAGCAGCTTAGATGCCGCCTACGAGCAGTACTTC	CASSLDAAYEQYF
TRBV20-1	TRBD2	TRBJ2-1	.	TGCAGTGCTAGAGTAGGAGGGAGGGCCGATCGGAATGAGCAGTTCTTC	CSARVGGRADRNEQFF
TRBV5-5	.	TRBJ2-5	many	TGTGCCAGCAGCTTGCGCGCAGCCCAAGAGACCCAGTACTTC	CASSLRAAQETQYF
TRBV7-2	.	TRBJ2-7	many	TGTGCCAGCAGCTTAGTGGCGACAGTACCCTACGAGCAGTACTTC	CASSLVATVPYEQYF
TRBV10-3	TRBD1	TRBJ1-2	.	TGTGCCAACGGGGAACAGGGGGCCTATGGCTACACCTTC	CANGEQGAYGYTF
TRBV6-5	.	TRBJ2-7	many	TGTGCCAGCAGTTTCGGATGGGGGGACGAGCAGTACTTC	CASSFGWGDEQYF
TRBV18	.	TRBJ2-7	.	TGTGCCAGCTCACCAGAGACCGAGCAGTACTTC	CASSPETEQYF
TRBV10-1	.	TRBJ2-3	.	TGCGCCAGCAGTGAGCGAACCTCAGATACGCAGTATTTT	CASSERTSDTQYF
TRBV11-2	TRBD2	TRBJ2-3	.	TGTGCCAGCAGCTTAAGTCTGCCTAGCGGGGGGTTCACAGATACGCAGTATTTT	CASSLSLPSGGFTDTQYF
TRBV12-3/TRBV12-4	TRBD2	TRBJ2-1	.	TGTGCCAGCAGTTTAACTAGCGGGAACATACACAATGAGCAGTTCTTC	CASSLTSGNIHNEQFF
TRBV7-9	.	TRBJ2-3	.	TGTGCCAGCAGCTTTCGCACAGGGCCATCTCACACAGATACGCAGTATTTT	CASSFRTGPSHTDTQYF
TRBV19	.	TRBJ2-3	many	TGTGCCAGTAGTATACAGGGTGGCACAGATACGCAGTATTTT	CASSIQGGTDTQYF
TRBV20-1	.	TRBJ2-5	.	TGCAGTGCTAGTAGGGTCGAGACCCAGTACTTC	CSASRVETQYF
TRBV11-2	.	TRBJ2-1	many	TGTGCCAGCAGCTTAGTCGGGGAGGAGCAGTTCTTC	CASSLVGEEQFF
TRBV5-6	.	TRBJ2-7	.	TGTGCCAGCAGCTTGGACGGACAAAGGCCCTACGAGCAGTACTTC	CASSLDGQRPYEQYF
TRBV6-6	.	TRBJ2-2	many	TGTGCCAGCAGTTACGACACCGGGGAGCTGTTTTTT	CASSYDTGELFF
TRBV20-1	.	TRBJ1-2	.	TGCAGTGCAATCGGGACCCAGGGGCAGGGCTACACCTTC	CSAIGTQGQGYTF
TRBV6-2/TRBV6-3	TRBD1	TRBJ2-1	few	TGTGCCAGCAGTAGACAGGGGCAGGTCAATGAGCAGTTCTTC	CASSRQGQVNEQFF
TRBV6-1	TRBD1	TRBJ1-2	few	TGTGCCAGCAGCCCCGGGACAGGGGGAGTCTATGGCTACACCTTC	CASSPGTGGVYGYTF
TRBV10-3	.	TRBJ2-5	.	TGTGCCATCAGTGAACGGAACAGGCATGGTGAGACCCAGTACTTC	CAISERNRHGETQYF
TRBV5-1	.	TRBJ2-2	.	TGCGCCAGCAGCTTAAACAGGGATAACGGGGAGCTGTTTTTT	CASSLNRDNGELFF
TRBV4-2	.	TRBJ1-2	many	TGTGCCAGCAGCCAAGATTCGGGGGCCGGCTACACCTTC	CASSQDSGAGYTF
TRBV5-6	TRBD1	TRBJ2-7	many	TGTGCCAGCAACCCTGCCCCGGGACAGGCTTCCTACGAGCAGTACTTC	CASNPAPGQASYEQYF
TRBV5-1	.	TRBJ2-3	.	TGCGCCAGCAGCTTCCGTTCATCTCCCGGGACAGATACGCAGTATTTT	CASSFRSSPGTDTQYF
TRBV18	.	TRBJ2-5	few	TGTGCCAGCTCCCGCAATGGTTGGGAGACCCAGTACTTC	CASSRNGWETQYF
TRBV7-2	.	TRBJ1-1	many	TGTGCCAGCAGCTTAGGGGGACGATATACCGAAGCTTTCTTT	CASSLGGRYTEAFF